The sequence of this T cell receptor beta chain was determined in a study of blood T cells in healthy people across ages (dated by TCRdb to between 2014 and 2017). Broadly, across the study: In model experiments, roughly one uniquely barcoded TCR beta cDNA molecule per two T cells was captured by template switching. Using deep sequencing normalized with unique cDNA molecular identifiers, the study measured how TCR beta repertoire diversity changes with age. The donors were divided into four age groups: young (average roughly 17 years), middle-aged (approximately 41), aged (roughly 60) and long-lived (around 80). To avoid experimental bias, donors of different ages were distributed randomly across sequencing lanes. The study analyzed two additional independent replicas of 1 million unique cDNA reads from the same blood draw for two donors, one aged 18 to 30 and one aged 80 or older. Broader findings and caveats from the paper: Compared with the aged group, more naive CD4+ T cells, fewer expanded clones and increased TCR diversity were shown by the long-lived group, suggesting age selection. Donor CMV infection status was unknown, potentially confounding age-related changes in expanded clonotypes. The percentage of naive T cells measured by flow cytometry correlated strongly with observed TCR beta diversity. Estimates of total diversity from one million sequenced T cells were regarded as lower bounds and underestimates. As age increased, observed TCR beta diversity per million T cells dropped in a roughly linear way, and a significant reduction was already evident by age about 40. Since profiling was done on bulk unsorted PBMCs, naive and antigen-experienced compartments could not be conclusively compared.

Systemically healthy Caucasian individuals from Russia, 39 in total and aged roughly 6 to 100 years, were included as donors. Each donor gave 8.5 to 10 milliliters of peripheral blood, collected into EDTA-treated Vacutainer tubes. Ficoll-Paque density-gradient centrifugation was used to isolate PBMCs, with at least 6.5 million per sample. Trizol reagent was used to extract total RNA from the PBMCs, yielding at least 5.5 micrograms per sample. For every donor, flow cytometry on a PBMC aliquot measured the percentage of naive CD45RAhigh/CD27high T cells. CDR1 and CDR2, per the germline V gene, are SGHTA and FQGNSA. The V end loses 8 bases and the J end loses 5 bases, and a stretch of 18 bases separates them. The CDR3 runs 14 residues from the cysteine to the phenylalanine. CDR3 DNA only is kept here, 42 bases in frame from base 1. The method was 5' RACE. Sequencing took place on an Illumina HiSeq 2500. A second PCR of roughly 6 to 11 cycles was run with a J-beta primer mix and a sample-barcoded 5' primer. A template-switch 5' adaptor carrying 12 random nucleotides introduced a unique molecular identifier onto each TCR beta cDNA molecule. Each sample yielded at least 2.5 million CDR3-containing paired-end reads. First-strand cDNA synthesis was performed from all RNA using the Mint cDNA synthesis kit, with priming by a TRBC-specific oligonucleotide. Following uracil-DNA glycosylase treatment, a first 18-cycle PCR with universal primers M1SS and BC2_uni_R was performed on all cDNA. As for the authors' bioinformatics: For normalization, 1 million high-quality reads, each with a distinct molecular identifier, were randomly selected from each sample. Reads sharing molecular identifiers were discarded rather than binned into consensus sequences. MiTCR, set to a Q25 quality threshold and the strictest error-elimination algorithm, was used for CDR3 identification, clonotype clustering and error correction. A nonparametric unseen species model using Euler transformation provided a lower-bound estimate of total TCR beta diversity. The raw public reads went through TCRdb reprocessing: fastp at Q25, MiXCR clone calling, in-frame beta chains kept. Merged by CDR3 protein, the rows form single entries marked with the most common genes and DNA. In this record, the V and J calls reflect TCRdb's handling and not the investigators' own analysis. For this sample the table gives around 970,000 distinct CDR3 sequences, of which approximately 50% were detected only once. The top ten constitute roughly 23% of the sample.

As concerns this clonotype: It lacks a known antigen. No much larger clone is present one base from it, and per-base qualities are unavailable.

Source material: blood. The sequence is built from TRBV7-2 and TRBJ2-5; the D region may be TRBD1 or TRBD2, each matching 7 bases equally. The receptor was derived from an older woman in good health. The nucleotides read TGTGCCAGCGGGAGGGGAGGGGGCGCTGAGACCCAGTACTTC. Protein translation: CASGRGGGAETQYF. Outside the CDR3, residues come from the reference TRBV7-2 and TRBJ2-5 proteins, so the full variable domain is: GAGVSQSPSNKVTEKGKDVELRCDPISGHTALYWYRQSLGQGLEFLIYFQGNSAPDKSGLPSDRFSAERTGGSVSTLTIQRTQQEDSAVYLCASGRGGGAETQYFGPGTRLLVL.